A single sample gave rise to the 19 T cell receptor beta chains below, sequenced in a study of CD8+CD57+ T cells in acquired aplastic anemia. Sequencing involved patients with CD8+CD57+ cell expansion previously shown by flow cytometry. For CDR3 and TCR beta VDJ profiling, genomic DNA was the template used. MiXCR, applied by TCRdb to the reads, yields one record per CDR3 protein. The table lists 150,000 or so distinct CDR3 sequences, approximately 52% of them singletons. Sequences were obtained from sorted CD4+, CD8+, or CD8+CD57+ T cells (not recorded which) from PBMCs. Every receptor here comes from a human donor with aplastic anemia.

The CDR3 coding sequence is TGCAGTGCTAGAATGACTAGCGGGAGTTTGAGCTCCTACAATGAGCAGTTCTTC. It is translated as CSARMTSGSLSSYNEQFF. The chain has TRBV20-1 and TRBJ2-1; TRBD2 matches 12 bases. This CDR3 contains 18 residues. V shed 2 bases, J shed 0 bases, and the junction held 8 bases outside the gene matches. CDR1 and CDR2 from the germline V gene are DFQATT and SNEGSKA (reference sequence).

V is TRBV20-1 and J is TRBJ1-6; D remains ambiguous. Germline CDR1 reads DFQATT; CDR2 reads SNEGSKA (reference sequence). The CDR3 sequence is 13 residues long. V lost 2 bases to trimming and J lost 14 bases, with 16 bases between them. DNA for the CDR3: TGCAGTGCTAGACATCCCCAAATAAGCACCCTCCACTTT. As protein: CSARHPQISTLHF.

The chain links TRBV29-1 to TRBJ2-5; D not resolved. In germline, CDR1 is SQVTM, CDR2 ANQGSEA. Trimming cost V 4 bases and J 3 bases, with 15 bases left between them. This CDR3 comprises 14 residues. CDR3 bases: TGCAGCGTTGGACTGTTGGGATTGGAAGAGACCCAGTACTTC. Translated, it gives CSVGLLGLEETQYF.

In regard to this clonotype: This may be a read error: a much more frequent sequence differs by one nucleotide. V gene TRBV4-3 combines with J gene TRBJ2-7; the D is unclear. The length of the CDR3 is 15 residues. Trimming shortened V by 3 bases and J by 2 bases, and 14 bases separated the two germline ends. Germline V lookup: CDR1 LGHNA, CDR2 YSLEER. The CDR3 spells CASSHSMVGTYEQYF. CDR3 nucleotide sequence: TGCGCCAGCAGCCATTCCATGGTGGGAACCTACGAGCAGTACTTC.

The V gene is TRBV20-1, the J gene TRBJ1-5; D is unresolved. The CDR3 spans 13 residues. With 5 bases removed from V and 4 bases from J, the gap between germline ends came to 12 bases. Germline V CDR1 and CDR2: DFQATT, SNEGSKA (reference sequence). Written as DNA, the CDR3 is TGCAGTGCTTTCCCGGACGGGAATCAGCCCCAGCATTTT. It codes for CSAFPDGNQPQHF.

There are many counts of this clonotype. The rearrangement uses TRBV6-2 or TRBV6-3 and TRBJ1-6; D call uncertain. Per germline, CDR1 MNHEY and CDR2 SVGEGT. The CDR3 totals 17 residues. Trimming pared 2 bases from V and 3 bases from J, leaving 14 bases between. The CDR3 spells CASSYPPSQFYNSPLHF. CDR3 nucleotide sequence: TGTGCCAGCAGTTACCCACCTTCTCAGTTCTATAATTCACCCCTCCACTTT.

In DNA form, the CDR3 reads TGTGCCACCCGGACAGAAGAGACCCAGTACTTC. Translating gives CATRTEETQYF. The chain is built from TRBV2 and TRBJ2-5, with a possible D match to TRBD1 (6 bases). The germline V gene encodes CDR1 SNHLY and CDR2 FYNNEI. V was pared by 10 bases and J by 3 bases, with 9 bases between. The CDR3 contains 11 residues. Drawing the rest from reference TRBV2 and TRBJ2-5, the complete variable domain is EPEVTQTPSHQVTQMGQEVILRCVPISNHLYFYWYRQILGQKVEFLVSFYNNEISEKSEIFDDQFSVERPDGSNFTLKIRSTKLEDSAMYFCATRTEETQYFGPGTRLLVL.

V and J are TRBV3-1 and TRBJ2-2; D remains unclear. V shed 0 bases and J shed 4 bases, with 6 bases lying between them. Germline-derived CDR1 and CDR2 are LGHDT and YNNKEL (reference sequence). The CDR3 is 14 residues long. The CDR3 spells CASSQDGFTGELFF. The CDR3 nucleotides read TGTGCCAGCAGCCAAGACGGGTTCACCGGGGAGCTGTTTTTT.

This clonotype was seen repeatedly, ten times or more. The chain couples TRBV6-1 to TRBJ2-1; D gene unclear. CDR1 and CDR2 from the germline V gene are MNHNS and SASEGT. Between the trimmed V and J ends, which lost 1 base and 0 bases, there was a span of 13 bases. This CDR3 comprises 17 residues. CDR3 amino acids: CASSEGYEFISYNEQFF. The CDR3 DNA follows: TGTGCCAGCAGTGAAGGGTACGAGTTCATCTCCTACAATGAGCAGTTCTTC.

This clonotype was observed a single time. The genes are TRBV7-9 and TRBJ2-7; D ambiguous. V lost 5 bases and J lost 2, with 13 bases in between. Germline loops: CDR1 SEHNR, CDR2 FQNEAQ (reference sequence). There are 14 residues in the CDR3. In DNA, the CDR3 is TGTGCCAGCAGCATTTCGCAGGCGGCCTACGAGCAGTACTTC. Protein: CASSISQAAYEQYF.

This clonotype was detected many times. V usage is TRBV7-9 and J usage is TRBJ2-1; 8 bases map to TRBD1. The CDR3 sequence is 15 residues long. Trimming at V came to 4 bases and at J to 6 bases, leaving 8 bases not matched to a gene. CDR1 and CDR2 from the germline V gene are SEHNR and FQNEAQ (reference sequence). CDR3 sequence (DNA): TGTGCCAGCAGCTATCAGGGACAGGTAGGCAATGAGCAGTTCTTC. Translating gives CASSYQGQVGNEQFF. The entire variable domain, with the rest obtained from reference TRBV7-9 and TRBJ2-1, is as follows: DTGVSQNPRHKITKRGQNVTFRCDPISEHNRLYWYRQTLGQGPEFLTYFQNEAQLEKSRLLSDRFSAERPKGSFSTLEIQRTEQGDSAMYLCASSYQGQVGNEQFFGPGTRLTVL.

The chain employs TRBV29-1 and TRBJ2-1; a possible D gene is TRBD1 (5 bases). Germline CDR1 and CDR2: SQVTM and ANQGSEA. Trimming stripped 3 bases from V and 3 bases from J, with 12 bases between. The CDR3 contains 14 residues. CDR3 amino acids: CSVDDRRLYNEQFF. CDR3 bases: TGCAGCGTTGACGACAGACGACTCTACAATGAGCAGTTCTTC.

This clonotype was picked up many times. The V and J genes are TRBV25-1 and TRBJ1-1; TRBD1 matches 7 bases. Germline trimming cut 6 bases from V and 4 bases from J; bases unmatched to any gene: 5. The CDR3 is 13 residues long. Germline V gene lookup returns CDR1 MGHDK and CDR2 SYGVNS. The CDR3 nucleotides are TGTGCCAGCAGACAGGGGAGGGGCACTGAAGCTTTCTTT. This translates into CASRQGRGTEAFF.

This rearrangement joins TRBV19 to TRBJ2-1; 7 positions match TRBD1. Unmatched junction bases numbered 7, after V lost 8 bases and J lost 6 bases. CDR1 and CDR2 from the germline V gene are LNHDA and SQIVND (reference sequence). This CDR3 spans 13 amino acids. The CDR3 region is CASFGTEFNEQFF. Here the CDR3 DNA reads TGTGCCAGTTTCGGGACAGAGTTCAATGAGCAGTTCTTC.

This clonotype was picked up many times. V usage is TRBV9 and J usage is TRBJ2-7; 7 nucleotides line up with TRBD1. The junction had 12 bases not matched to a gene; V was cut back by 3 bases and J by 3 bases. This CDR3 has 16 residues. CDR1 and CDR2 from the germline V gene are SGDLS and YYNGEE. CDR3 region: CASSGSGTDPFYEQYF. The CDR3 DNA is TGTGCCAGCAGCGGTTCCGGGACAGACCCCTTCTACGAGCAGTACTTC.

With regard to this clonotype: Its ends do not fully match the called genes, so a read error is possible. CDR3 DNA sequence: TGCGCCAGCAGCGTAGTGGCAGGGGACCACGAGCAGTACTTC. It encodes CASSVVAGDHEQYF. The chain recombines TRBV9 with TRBJ2-7; a possible D gene is TRBD1 (6 bases). The CDR3 is made up of 14 amino acids. Germline values: CDR1 SGDLS, CDR2 YYNGEE.

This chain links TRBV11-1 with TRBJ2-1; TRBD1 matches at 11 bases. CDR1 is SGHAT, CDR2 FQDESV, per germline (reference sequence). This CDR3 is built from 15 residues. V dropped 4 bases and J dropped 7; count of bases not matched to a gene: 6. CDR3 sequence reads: CASSSGQGAQNEQFF. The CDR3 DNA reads TGTGCCAGCAGCTCTGGACAGGGGGCGCAAAATGAGCAGTTCTTC.

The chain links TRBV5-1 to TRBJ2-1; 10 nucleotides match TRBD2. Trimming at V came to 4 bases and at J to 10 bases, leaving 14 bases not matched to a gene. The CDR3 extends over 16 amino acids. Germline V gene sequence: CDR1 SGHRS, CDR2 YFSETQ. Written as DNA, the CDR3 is TGCGCCAGCAGCCCCCCAGGGAGCGGGGGGGCGGAGGAGCAGTTCTTC. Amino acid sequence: CASSPPGSGGAEEQFF.

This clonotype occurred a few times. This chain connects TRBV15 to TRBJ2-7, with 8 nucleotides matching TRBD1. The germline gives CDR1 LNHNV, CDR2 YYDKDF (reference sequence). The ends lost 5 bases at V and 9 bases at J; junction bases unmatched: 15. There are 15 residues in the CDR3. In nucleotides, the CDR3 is TGTGCCACCAGCCCGGACAGGGCGGACGTACGAAGGCAGTACTTC. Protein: CATSPDRADVRRQYF.